This TCR beta chain was recorded in a study of blood T cell repertoires in COVID-19. Across the whole study: The United States, Italy and Spain were the sources of the acute and convalescent COVID-19 samples. The analysed material was cDNA or gDNA that came from T cells, B-cell-depleted T cells, or PBMCs.

In the authors' workflow: It was from reference gene primer amplification that nucleated cell counts were estimated. Clones were read by immunoSEQ multiplex PCR, and TCRdb kept only the in-frame ones, dropping some. V and J calls and clone size are as listed in that table; D and trimming were resolved from the DNA. This table holds over 120,000 clones, approximately 88% found once. Germline V gives CDR1 SGHNT, CDR2 YYREEE (reference sequence). The CDR3 is 14 amino acids. V dropped 0 bases and J dropped 7 bases, with 10 bases sitting between them. The V gene is TRBV5-4, the J gene TRBJ1-4, with a weak D call TRBD1 (5 bases). This TCR was recovered from a woman between 45 and 65 years old with acute or convalescent COVID-19. Sequencing was carried out using peripheral blood. The CDR3 protein is CASSLGGQGEKLFF. The CDR3, as DNA: TGTGCCAGCAGCTTGGGGGGTCAGGGTGAAAAACTGTTTTTT.